Below, 30 T cell receptor beta chains from the same sample are listed, as sequenced in a study of CD8+CD57+ T cells in acquired aplastic anemia. Previously, flow cytometry had revealed CD8+CD57+ cell expansion in the patients chosen for sequencing. The TCR beta profiling, which covered VDJ combination and CDR3 sequence, was carried out using genomic DNA as the template. TCRdb independently ran MiXCR on the reads; one entry per CDR3 protein. The sample has some 120,000 distinct CDR3 sequences; about 43% are singletons. Material for sequencing was sorted CD4+, CD8+, or CD8+CD57+ T cells (not recorded which) from PBMCs. These receptors were taken from a human donor with aplastic anemia.

Ten or more counts support this clonotype. This sequence may be a read error, since a much larger clone differs from it by one base. The chain carries TRBV2 and TRBJ2-7; no reliable D call. The germline V gene has CDR1 SNHLY and CDR2 FYNNEI. CDR3 length: 12 amino acids. DNA for the CDR3: TGTGTCAGCAGCACTAACAGTTACGAGCAGTACTTC. The encoded protein is CVSSTNSYEQYF.

This clonotype has only a few counts. This rearrangement joins TRBV5-4 to TRBJ1-2; D call uncertain. CDR3 length: 13 residues. Trimming stripped 0 bases from V and 5 bases from J, with 8 bases between. From germline, CDR1 is SGHNT and CDR2 YYREEE (reference sequence). CDR3 nucleotides: TGTGCCAGCAGCTTGGCCGGCGGGTATGGCTACACCTTC. Residues: CASSLAGGYGYTF. Using reference TRBV5-4 and TRBJ1-2 for the parts outside the CDR3, the full variable domain is ETGVTQSPTHLIKTRGQQVTLRCSSQSGHNTVSWYQQALGQGPQFIFQYYREEENGRGNFPPRFSGLQFPNYSSELNVNALELDDSALYLCASSLAGGYGYTFGSGTRLTVV.

This clonotype was counted ten times or more. The chain combines TRBV4-1 with TRBJ1-2, with 7 bases identical to TRBD1. V gave up 1 base and J gave up 2 bases; unmatched junction bases: 7. Germline assignment: CDR1 MGHRA and CDR2 YSYEKL. The CDR3 runs 16 residues. Written as DNA, the CDR3 is TGCGCCAGCAGCCAAGTTTACCTACAGGGGAACTATGGCTACACCTTC. As protein: CASSQVYLQGNYGYTF.

This clonotype was found many times. This chain connects TRBV7-2 to TRBJ2-6; D is undetermined. The length of the CDR3 is 15 residues. CDR1 SGHTA and CDR2 FQGNSA come from the germline V gene. Between the trimmed V and J ends, which lost 5 bases and 4 bases, there was a span of 12 bases. The CDR3 spells CASSPTLPGANVLTF. CDR3 bases: TGTGCCAGCAGCCCGACCCTTCCCGGGGCCAACGTCCTGACTTTC.

CDR3 nucleotide sequence: TGCGCCAGCAGTGGGACAGGGGGGACGTTCGGCTACACCTTC. It codes for CASSGTGGTFGYTF. The chain recombines TRBV10-2 with TRBJ1-2; 10 bases match TRBD1. The trim removed 4 bases at V and 8 bases at J, leaving 7 bases unmatched. The germline gives CDR1 WSHSY, CDR2 SAAADI. The CDR3 has 14 amino acids.

This clonotype was picked up a small number of times. J is TRBJ2-7 and V is TRBV6-1, with 12 bases lining up with TRBD1. Germline V gene sequence: CDR1 MNHNS, CDR2 SASEGT. V was clipped by 2 bases and J by 7 bases; unmatched bases: 9. The length of the CDR3 is 16 residues. CDR3 loop: CASSERRGQGAGEQYV. CDR3 DNA: TGTGCCAGCAGTGAAAGGAGGGGACAGGGGGCAGGAGAGCAGTACGTC.

The chain joins TRBV14 to TRBJ2-5; D tentatively fits TRBD1 or TRBD2 (5 bases each). Germline loops: CDR1 SGHDN, CDR2 FVKESK. V was trimmed by 1 base and J by 5 bases, leaving 17 bases between them. The length of the CDR3 is 16 residues. CDR3 region: CASSQVVGTLEETQYF. Here the CDR3 DNA reads TGTGCCAGCAGCCAAGTCGTCGGGACCCTGGAGGAGACCCAGTACTTC.

This clonotype has a count of ten or more. The chain links TRBV9 to TRBJ1-2; D not certain. This CDR3 contains 13 residues. Germline loops: CDR1 SGDLS, CDR2 YYNGEE. Trimming took off 0 bases at V and 0 bases at J, with 3 bases between the two ends. CDR3 in DNA: TGTGCCAGCAGCGTAGCCACTAACTATGGCTACACCTTC. This sequence encodes CASSVATNYGYTF.

This clonotype was observed at least ten times. The rearrangement uses TRBV10-1 and TRBJ2-2; maybe TRBD2 (5 bases). The CDR3 spans 17 residues. The V and J ends lost 3 bases and 0 bases respectively, with 14 bases between them. Per germline, CDR1 WNHNN and CDR2 SYGVQD (reference sequence). This CDR3 is CASSEPLGMSNTGELFF. The CDR3 nucleotides read TGCGCCAGCAGTGAACCCCTCGGGATGTCGAACACCGGGGAGCTGTTTTTT.

In its sample, this clonotype was seen many times. A read error may produce the germline difference seen at one junction end. The chain has TRBV6-1 and TRBJ1-2, with TRBD1 matching 7 bases. Germline V gene data show CDR1 as MNHNS and CDR2 as SASEGT. This CDR3 has 14 residues. This CDR3 is CASSGSTGDYSYTF. The CDR3 DNA reads TGTGCCAGCAGTGGGTCCACAGGGGACTATAGCTACACCTTC.

This clonotype was observed once. Possible read error: a much larger clone is one base away. The chain joins TRBV20-1 to TRBJ2-1; TRBD2 matches at 8 bases. CDR3 length: 15 residues. Germline V gives CDR1 DFQATT, CDR2 SNEGSKA (reference sequence). After removal of 5 bases from V and 8 bases from J, the junction contained 14 bases not matched to a gene. The CDR3 region has the DNA TGCAGTGCTCCCCGGCCGGGGGGGGCCGGAGATGAGCAGTTCTTC. The encoded protein is CSAPRPGGAGDEQFF.

This clonotype was detected a few times. This may be a read error: a much more frequent sequence differs by one nucleotide. The chain is built from TRBV7-2 and TRBJ2-5; 8 bases are shared with TRBD1. Unmatched junction bases numbered 14, after V lost 6 bases and J lost 11 bases. Germline V gives CDR1 SGHTA, CDR2 FQGNSA. The CDR3 spans 14 residues. The CDR3 sequence is CASRSGQANNEQYF. DNA for the CDR3: TGTGCCAGCAGATCGGGACAGGCTAACAATGAGCAGTACTTC.

Turning to this clonotype: Lacking the conserved final phenylalanine or tryptophan, this CDR3 likely reflects a read error. The gene calls are TRBV3-1 and TRBJ1-1, with D possibly matching TRBD1 (6 bases). The CDR3 covers 15 residues. Germline-derived CDR1 and CDR2 are LGHDT and YNNKEL (reference sequence). Trimming pared 0 bases from V and 6 bases from J, leaving 14 bases between. The CDR3 coding sequence is TGTGCCAGCAGCCAAGAGGGATTCAGGGGCGCTGAAGCTTTCTCT. Amino acid sequence: CASSQEGFRGAEAFS.

This chain links TRBV24-1 with TRBJ2-3; 14 positions agree with TRBD2. This CDR3 is built from 15 residues. V lost 9 bases, J lost 1 base, and 2 bases stayed unmatched. Looked up from germline, CDR1 is KGHDR and CDR2 is SFDVKD. The CDR3 DNA is TGTGCCACCGCGGGACTAGCGGGGGGCACAGATACGCAGTATTTT. Protein product: CATAGLAGGTDTQYF.

There are a few counts of this clonotype. In nucleotides, the CDR3 is TGTGCCAGCAGCTTAGCGGGACAGGGGGCTGGAGATACGCAGTATTTT. It translates to CASSLAGQGAGDTQYF. The chain employs TRBV7-2 and TRBJ2-3; 12 nucleotides match TRBD1. CDR3 length equals 16 residues. The trim removed 0 bases at V and 5 bases at J, leaving 3 bases unmatched. Germline loops: CDR1 SGHTA, CDR2 FQGNSA.

For this clonotype: A read error may account for a junction end that differs from germline. This sequence joins TRBV7-9 and TRBJ2-5; D possibly corresponds to TRBD1 (6 bases). CDR1 is SEHNR and CDR2 is FQNEAQ in the germline V gene (reference sequence). The CDR3 length is 11 residues. In DNA, the CDR3 is TGTGCCAGCACCTCAGGGGAGACACAGTACTTC. This gives the protein CASTSGETQYF.

Here the CDR3 DNA reads TGCAGCCAAAGAGCTGGAAACACCATATATTTT. Protein sequence: CSQRAGNTIYF. The V call is TRBV29-1, the J call TRBJ1-3, with D unclear. The V end was cut by 8 bases, the J end by 2 bases, with 7 bases between. The germline V gene has CDR1 SQVTM and CDR2 ANQGSEA. The length of the CDR3 is 11 residues.

Of note for this clonotype: A much larger clone is a single base away; this may be a read error. V and J are TRBV6-1 and TRBJ2-7, with 8 bases matching TRBD1. The CDR3 runs to 15 residues. Germline loops: CDR1 MNHNS, CDR2 SASEGT. Trimming cost V 2 bases and J 6 bases; bases outside gene matches: 9. The CDR3 region has the DNA TGTGCCAGCAGTGAATTGCCGGGACAGGAGGGCGAGCAGTACTTC. Translation: CASSELPGQEGEQYF.

This chain links TRBV27 with TRBJ2-1; D call uncertain. CDR3 size: 13 residues. Trimming removed 4 bases at V and 6 bases at J, with 10 bases between. Germline V gene data show CDR1 as MNHEY and CDR2 as SMNVEV (reference sequence). The chain's CDR3 is CASSSPPGNEQFF. The CDR3 bases are TGTGCCAGCAGTTCCCCCCCGGGCAATGAGCAGTTCTTC.

This clonotype was found a few times. This chain joins TRBV19 and TRBJ2-3, with D perhaps TRBD1 (5 bases). The CDR3 runs 14 residues. Trimming removed 5 bases at V and 1 base at J, with 10 bases between. Germline V lookup: CDR1 LNHDA, CDR2 SQIVND (reference sequence). The CDR3 sequence is CASSVRGGTDTQYF. The CDR3 DNA is TGTGCCAGTAGTGTAAGGGGTGGCACAGATACGCAGTATTTT.

In regard to this clonotype: The junction does not match germline at one end; this may be a read error. The rearrangement joins TRBV6-1 to TRBJ1-4, with no clear D. Germline V gene data show CDR1 as MNHNS and CDR2 as SASEGT. This CDR3 spans 14 amino acids. In nucleotides, the CDR3 is TGTGCCAGCAACGGATATGCAACTGATGAAAAACTGTTTTTT. Protein sequence: CASNGYATDEKLFF.

This rearrangement joins TRBV29-1 to TRBJ1-4; 9 positions match TRBD1. With V trimmed by 6 bases and J by 5 bases, 4 bases remained unmatched. Per germline, CDR1 SQVTM and CDR2 ANQGSEA. This CDR3 has 13 amino acids. Here the CDR3 DNA reads TGCAGCGTCGGGGACAGGGCCAATGAAAAACTGTTTTTT. As protein: CSVGDRANEKLFF.

On this clonotype: A junction boundary mismatches the germline segment, possibly from a read error. The CDR3 DNA follows: TGTGCCAGTTCCGGGGCAAACTATGGCTGCACCTTC. This sequence encodes CASSGANYGCTF. The chain combines TRBV19 with TRBJ1-2; weak D call: TRBD1 (5 bases). Germline V CDR1 and CDR2: LNHDA, SQIVND (reference sequence). The CDR3 consists of 12 residues.

V is TRBV24-1 and J is TRBJ2-2; 7 bases match TRBD1. The V gene's germline CDR1 is KGHDR and CDR2 SFDVKD. V lost 5 bases, J lost 5 bases, and 7 bases stayed unmatched. The length of the CDR3 is 15 residues. The CDR3 coding sequence is TGTGCCACCAGTGTCCGGCAGGGGGTTACCGGGGAGCTGTTTTTT. The encoded protein is CATSVRQGVTGELFF.

The chain carries TRBV12-3 or TRBV12-4 and TRBJ2-7; a weak D match, TRBD1 (6 bases). CDR3 length equals 14 residues. Trimming stripped 8 bases from V and 5 bases from J, with 19 bases between. The CDR3 protein is CASPFQGHGNEQYF. CDR3 sequence (DNA): TGTGCCAGCCCCTTTCAGGGGCATGGGAACGAGCAGTACTTC.

As DNA, the CDR3 is TGTGCCAGCAGCCAAACGGGGGTCCTCACCGGGGAGCTGTTTTTT. Its protein is CASSQTGVLTGELFF. This chain uses TRBV7-6 with TRBJ2-2, with TRBD2 as a possible D gene (6 bases). Germline CDR1 is SGHVS and CDR2 is FNYEAQ. Trimming cost V 5 bases and J 4 bases, with 14 bases left between them. The CDR3 totals 15 residues. Combining the CDR3 with reference TRBV7-6 and TRBJ2-2 gives the whole variable domain GAGVSQSPRYKVTKRGQDVALRCDPISGHVSLYWYRQALGQGPEFLTYFNYEAQQDKSGLPNDRFSAERPEGSISTLTIQRTEQRDSAMYRCASSQTGVLTGELFFGEGSRLTVL.

This clonotype was detected once. Germline is not matched at one junction end, which may reflect a read error. The V call is TRBV7-3, the J call TRBJ2-3; possibly TRBD1 or TRBD2 for D (5 bases each). From germline, CDR1 is SGHTA and CDR2 FQGTGA. This CDR3 comprises 13 residues. Here the CDR3 DNA reads TGTACCAGCAGCTGGGGGAGCACAGATACGCAGTATTTT. Translating it yields CTSSWGSTDTQYF. Combining the CDR3 with reference TRBV7-3 and TRBJ2-3 gives the whole variable domain GAGVSQTPSNKVTEKGKYVELRCDPISGHTALYWYRQSLGQGPEFLIYFQGTGAADDSGLPNDRFFAVRPEGSVSTLKIQRTERGDSAVYLCTSSWGSTDTQYFGPGTRLTVL.

To note about this clonotype: A much larger clone is a single base away; this may be a read error. This rearrangement joins TRBV19 to TRBJ2-6; the D is unclear. The CDR3 totals 15 residues. Germline V gives CDR1 LNHDA, CDR2 SQIVND (reference sequence). CDR3 DNA: TGTGCCGGTAGTATCGGTGAGGCTGGGGCCAACGTCCTGACTTTC. This codes for CAGSIGEAGANVLTF.

This clonotype came up many times. V is TRBV5-1 and J is TRBJ2-1; possibly TRBD2 for D (5 bases). Germline assignment: CDR1 SGHRS and CDR2 YFSETQ. The germline V and J ends were trimmed by 4 bases and 7 bases, with 15 bases remaining between them. CDR3 length equals 14 residues. The CDR3 loop is CASSVDFPRNEQFF. The CDR3, as DNA: TGCGCCAGCAGCGTGGACTTCCCTCGGAATGAGCAGTTCTTC.

This clonotype was detected ten times or more. The chain couples TRBV5-4 to TRBJ2-3; 9 bases are a match to TRBD2. The CDR3 is made up of 16 amino acids. CDR1 is SGHNT, CDR2 YYREEE, per germline (reference sequence). V was clipped by 0 bases and J by 2 bases; unmatched bases: 4. CDR3 residues: CASSLAIAGVTDTQYF. The CDR3 DNA is TGTGCCAGCAGCTTGGCAATAGCGGGAGTCACAGATACGCAGTATTTT.